The 23 T cell receptor beta chains below were found in one sample sequenced in a study of cytotoxic CD8 clonotypes in ibrutinib-treated CLL. Method: immunoSEQ multiplex PCR; TCRdb's copy keeps in-frame clones and lacks some. The profile covers about 130,000 clones, with 84% appearing a single time and approximately 3.5% taken by the ten largest. This specimen was PBMCs, taken after 24 months of ibrutinib treatment. Receptors originate from a human donor with chronic lymphocytic leukemia.

The V gene is TRBV7-8, the J gene TRBJ2-7; TRBD1 matches 9 bases. The CDR3 has 15 amino acids. After removal of 2 bases from V and 7 bases from J, the junction contained 9 bases not matched to a gene. Germline CDR1 is SGHVS and CDR2 is FQNEAQ. The CDR3, as DNA: TGTGCCAGCAGCTTACGACCACAGGGGGCAGGGGAGCAGTACTTC. This sequence encodes CASSLRPQGAGEQYF.

J is TRBJ1-4 and V is TRBV30, with 7 bases fitting TRBD1. The CDR3 consists of 14 residues. CDR1 GTSNPN and CDR2 SVGIG come from the germline V gene (reference sequence). Unmatched junction bases numbered 4, after V lost 3 bases and J lost 3 bases. The CDR3 bases are TGTGCCTGGAGACCGGGACAGCCTAATGAAAAACTGTTTTTT. Protein: CAWRPGQPNEKLFF.

The V gene is TRBV30, the J gene TRBJ2-7; D unresolved. The ends were cut back, 0 bases at V and 5 bases at J, with 5 bases in the middle. Germline V gives CDR1 GTSNPN, CDR2 SVGIG (reference sequence). This CDR3 has 11 residues. The CDR3 nucleotides are TGTGCCTGGAGTGTACTCCACGAGCAGTACTTC. This sequence encodes CAWSVLHEQYF.

The CDR3 spells CAWSTRAGGKYTGELFF. The CDR3 coding sequence is TGTGCCTGGAGTACCCGGGCAGGGGGCAAGTACACCGGGGAGCTGTTTTTT. The V gene is TRBV30, the J gene TRBJ2-2, with 8 bases lining up with TRBD1. The CDR3 covers 17 residues. The junction had 11 bases not matched to a gene; V was cut back by 2 bases and J by 3 bases. Germline CDR1 reads GTSNPN; CDR2 reads SVGIG (reference sequence).

The chain combines TRBV30 with TRBJ2-5, with TRBD2 matching 8 bases. The V gene's germline CDR1 is GTSNPN and CDR2 SVGIG (reference sequence). The CDR3 length is 15 residues. V was clipped by 2 bases and J by 1 base; unmatched bases: 6. CDR3 residues: CAWSRRGGLQETQYF. In nucleotides, the CDR3 is TGTGCCTGGAGTCGACGCGGGGGGCTCCAAGAGACCCAGTACTTC.

This clone was seen only a few times. The chain couples TRBV4-2 to TRBJ1-3; D is undetermined. V was pared by 1 base and J by 4 bases, with 11 bases between. There are 15 residues in the CDR3. CDR1 LGHNA and CDR2 YNFKEQ come from the germline V gene. CDR3 sequence (DNA): TGTGCCAGCAGCCAAGCGGTTCGCACGGGAAACACCATATATTTT. Encoded protein: CASSQAVRTGNTIYF.

This clone appeared a few times. J is TRBJ1-4 and V is TRBV5-5; no clear D gene. V lost 2 bases and J lost 5, with 13 bases in between. Germline lookup yields CDR1 SGHKS and CDR2 YYEKEE (reference sequence). The CDR3 runs 15 residues. The CDR3: CASSFTLTLNEKLFF. In DNA form, the CDR3 reads TGTGCCAGCAGCTTTACCTTAACGCTAAATGAAAAACTGTTTTTT.

The V gene is TRBV10-2, the J gene TRBJ2-3; possibly TRBD1 or TRBD2 for D (5 bases each). Trimming removed 6 bases at V and 0 bases at J, with 13 bases between. CDR1 and CDR2 from the germline V gene are WSHSY and SAAADI. The CDR3 runs to 15 residues. The CDR3 DNA sequence: TGCGCCAGCAGATCCGGGACGGCTAGCACAGATACGCAGTATTTT. Translating it yields CASRSGTASTDTQYF.

The chain employs TRBV7-3 and TRBJ2-1, with no clear D. The CDR3 consists of 12 residues. V lost 5 bases and J lost 7, with 9 bases in between. Germline CDR1 reads SGHTA; CDR2 reads FQGTGA. CDR3 DNA: TGTGCCAGCAGCCCCCGGCCGAATGAGCAGTTCTTC. Amino acids: CASSPRPNEQFF.

The rearrangement joins TRBV11-3 to TRBJ2-1; D is undetermined. CDR1 SGHNT and CDR2 YENEEA come from the germline V gene. Trimming stripped 1 base from V and 2 bases from J, with 12 bases between. The CDR3 has 16 residues. CDR3 bases: TGTGCCAGCAGCTTAGGCGACGACCCGACCTACAATGAGCAGTTCTTC. This codes for CASSLGDDPTYNEQFF.

The V and J genes are TRBV12-5 and TRBJ2-5; 10 positions match TRBD1. This CDR3 comprises 15 residues. Germline-derived CDR1 and CDR2 are LGHNT and FRNRAP. Germline trimming cut 4 bases from V and 1 base from J; bases unmatched to any gene: 3. The chain's CDR3 is CASGSGTGVQETQYF. The CDR3 DNA reads TGTGCTAGTGGTTCTGGGACAGGGGTCCAAGAGACCCAGTACTTC. Combining the CDR3 with reference TRBV12-5 and TRBJ2-5 gives the whole variable domain DARVTQTPRHKVTEMGQEVTMRCQPILGHNTVFWYRQTMMQGLELLAYFRNRAPLDDSGMPKDRFSAEMPDATLATLKIQPSEPRDSAVYFCASGSGTGVQETQYFGPGTRLLVL.

A single count supports this clone. V gene TRBV6-6 combines with J gene TRBJ1-1; 9 bases match TRBD1. The CDR3 extends over 15 amino acids. Germline CDR1 MNHNY, CDR2 SVGAGI (reference sequence). V lost 5 bases and J lost 4; bases outside the gene matches: 8. The CDR3 nucleotides are TGTGCCAGCAGTACGCGGACAGGGGAGAGCACTGAAGCTTTCTTT. It specifies CASSTRTGESTEAFF.

V is TRBV9 and J is TRBJ2-5; D unresolved. The V gene's germline CDR1 is SGDLS and CDR2 YYNGEE. V was pared by 0 bases and J by 2 bases, with 11 bases between. The CDR3 spans 15 residues. The CDR3 here is CASSVDERPQETQYF. The CDR3 region has the DNA TGTGCCAGCAGCGTAGATGAGCGACCACAAGAGACCCAGTACTTC.

This clone was observed a handful of times. This chain uses TRBV7-2 with TRBJ1-5, with D perhaps matching TRBD1 (6 bases). Germline V CDR1 and CDR2: SGHTA, FQGNSA. Trimming removed 5 bases at V and 4 bases at J, with 15 bases between. This CDR3 contains 15 residues. The chain's CDR3 is CASSDSLGANQPQHF. CDR3 coding DNA: TGTGCCAGCAGCGATTCCTTGGGGGCTAATCAGCCCCAGCATTTT.

The J gene is TRBJ1-3, the V gene TRBV10-3; D call uncertain. V dropped 4 bases and J dropped 3 bases, with 13 bases sitting between them. Germline lookup yields CDR1 ENHRY and CDR2 SYGVKD. The CDR3 sequence is 15 residues long. CDR3 nucleotide sequence: TGTGCCATCAGTGTGATGAGGGCTGGTGGAAACACCATATATTTT. Translation gives CAISVMRAGGNTIYF.

This clone was recorded only once. The chain has TRBV29-1 and TRBJ2-7, with TRBD1 identical over 12 bases. The junction had 7 bases not matched to a gene; V was cut back by 6 bases and J by 4 bases. This CDR3 has 14 amino acids. CDR1 and CDR2 (germline): SQVTM, ANQGSEA. CDR3 sequence: CSVGGQGAKYEQYF. Written as DNA, the CDR3 is TGCAGCGTCGGGGGACAGGGGGCTAAATACGAGCAGTACTTC.

The rearrangement links TRBV7-9 to TRBJ1-4; no firm D call. The CDR3 extends over 12 amino acids. Trimming pared 2 bases from V and 7 bases from J, leaving 5 bases between. The germline CDR1 and CDR2 sequences are SEHNR and FQNEAQ (reference sequence). CDR3 loop: CASSLTSEKLFF. CDR3 coding DNA: TGTGCCAGCAGCTTAACAAGTGAAAAACTGTTTTTT.

This chain links TRBV7-8 with TRBJ1-2; the D gene is possibly TRBD1 (6 bases). Trimming cost V 5 bases and J 8 bases, with 21 bases left between them. The CDR3 spans 15 residues. In germline, CDR1 is SGHVS, CDR2 FQNEAQ. CDR3 nucleotide sequence: TGTGCCAGCAGCGCAGCATCCCAACAGGGCTGGGGCTACACCTTC. Residues: CASSAASQQGWGYTF.

This chain connects TRBV20-1 to TRBJ1-1; no definite D call. This CDR3 has 11 residues. Trimming left V 4 bases short and J 8 bases short, with 11 bases between. CDR1 DFQATT and CDR2 SNEGSKA come from the germline V gene (reference sequence). CDR3 sequence reads: CSANGLEEAFF. The CDR3, as DNA: TGCAGTGCTAACGGGCTAGAGGAAGCTTTCTTT.

The genes are TRBV4-1 and TRBJ2-2; 7 positions match TRBD2. The length of the CDR3 is 15 residues. Germline V gives CDR1 MGHRA, CDR2 YSYEKL. The junction had 7 bases not matched to a gene; V was cut back by 2 bases and J by 7 bases. The CDR3 DNA reads as TGCGCCAGCAGCCAACGGACTAGTACTAACGGGGAGCTGTTTTTT. Translating it yields CASSQRTSTNGELFF.

This clone was seen a few times. The chain carries TRBV27 and TRBJ2-7; TRBD1 matches 9 bases. Germline CDR1 and CDR2: MNHEY and SMNVEV (reference sequence). With 6 bases clipped from V and 3 bases from J, the junction kept 6 bases outside the gene matches. The length of the CDR3 is 14 residues. DNA of the CDR3: TGTGCCAGCAGGCAACCGGGACAGGGCTACGAGCAGTACTTC. Protein: CASRQPGQGYEQYF.

The CDR3 DNA reads as TGCGCCAGCAGCCATTTAGACAGAAGCTCCTACAATGAGCAGTTCTTC. Translation: CASSHLDRSSYNEQFF. V gene TRBV5-1 combines with J gene TRBJ2-1; D perhaps matches TRBD1 (5 bases). Germline V gives CDR1 SGHRS, CDR2 YFSETQ. With 4 bases removed from V and 0 bases from J, the gap between germline ends came to 14 bases. There are 16 residues in the CDR3.

The rearrangement links TRBV28 to TRBJ1-2; no clear D. V gave up 3 bases and J gave up 0 bases, with 11 bases separating them. The CDR3 totals 15 residues. Germline values: CDR1 MDHEN, CDR2 SYDVKM. The chain's CDR3 is CASSFPKGSNYGYTF. CDR3 nucleotide sequence: TGTGCCAGCAGTTTCCCCAAGGGATCTAACTATGGCTACACCTTC.